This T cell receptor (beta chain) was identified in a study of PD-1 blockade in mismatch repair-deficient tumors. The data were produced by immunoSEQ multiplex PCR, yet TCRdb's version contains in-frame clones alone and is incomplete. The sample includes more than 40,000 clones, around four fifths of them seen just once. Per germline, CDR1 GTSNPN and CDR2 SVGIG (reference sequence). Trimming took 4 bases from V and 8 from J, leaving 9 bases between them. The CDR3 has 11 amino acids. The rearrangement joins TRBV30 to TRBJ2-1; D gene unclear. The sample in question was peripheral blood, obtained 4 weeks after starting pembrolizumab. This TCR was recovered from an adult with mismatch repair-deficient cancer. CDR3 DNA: TGTGCCTGGATTCGCATGGATGAGCAGTTCTTC. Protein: CAWIRMDEQFF.